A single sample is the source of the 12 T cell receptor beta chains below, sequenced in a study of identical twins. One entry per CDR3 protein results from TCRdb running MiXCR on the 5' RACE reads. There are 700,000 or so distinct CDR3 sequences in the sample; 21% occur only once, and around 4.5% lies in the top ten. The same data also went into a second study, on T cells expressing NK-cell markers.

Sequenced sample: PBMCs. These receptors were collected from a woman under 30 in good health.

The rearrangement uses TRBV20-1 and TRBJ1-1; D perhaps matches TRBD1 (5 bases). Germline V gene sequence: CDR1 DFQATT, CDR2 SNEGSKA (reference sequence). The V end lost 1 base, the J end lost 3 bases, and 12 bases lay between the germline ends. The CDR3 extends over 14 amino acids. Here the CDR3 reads CSARVGAQDTEAFF. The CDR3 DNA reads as TGCAGTGCTAGAGTAGGGGCGCAGGACACTGAAGCTTTCTTT.

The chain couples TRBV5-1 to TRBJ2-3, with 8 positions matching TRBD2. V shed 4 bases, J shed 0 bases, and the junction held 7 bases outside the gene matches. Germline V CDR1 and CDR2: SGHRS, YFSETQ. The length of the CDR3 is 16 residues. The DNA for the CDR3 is TGCGCCAGCAGCGAAGGACTAGCTCTTAGCACAGATACGCAGTATTTT. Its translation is CASSEGLALSTDTQYF.

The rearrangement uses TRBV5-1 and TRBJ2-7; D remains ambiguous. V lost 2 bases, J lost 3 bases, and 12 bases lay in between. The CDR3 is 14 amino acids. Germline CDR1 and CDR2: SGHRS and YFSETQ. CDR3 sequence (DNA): TGCGCCAGCAGCTTCGGGCAGACCTTCTACGAGCAGTACTTC. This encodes CASSFGQTFYEQYF.

CDR3 protein: CASSLPGQGLAGELFF. CDR3 DNA: TGTGCCAGCAGTCTACCGGGACAGGGTTTGGCCGGGGAGCTGTTTTTT. This chain joins TRBV12-3 or TRBV12-4 and TRBJ2-2, with 9 bases that match TRBD1. CDR3 length: 16 residues. Losses at the gene ends were 5 bases for V and 6 bases for J; bases not matched to a gene: 10.

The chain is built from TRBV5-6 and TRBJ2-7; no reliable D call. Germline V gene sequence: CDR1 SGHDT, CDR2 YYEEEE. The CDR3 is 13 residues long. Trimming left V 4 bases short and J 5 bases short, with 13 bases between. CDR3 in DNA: TGTGCCAGCAGCCTTCGGCTCATCCACGAGCAGTACTTC. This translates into CASSLRLIHEQYF.

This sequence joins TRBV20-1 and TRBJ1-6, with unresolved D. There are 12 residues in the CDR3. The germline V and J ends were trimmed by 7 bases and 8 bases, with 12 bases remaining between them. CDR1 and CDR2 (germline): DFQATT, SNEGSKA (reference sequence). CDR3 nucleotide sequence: TGCAGTGTGTCGCGGAGAGATTCACCCCTCCACTTT. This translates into CSVSRRDSPLHF.

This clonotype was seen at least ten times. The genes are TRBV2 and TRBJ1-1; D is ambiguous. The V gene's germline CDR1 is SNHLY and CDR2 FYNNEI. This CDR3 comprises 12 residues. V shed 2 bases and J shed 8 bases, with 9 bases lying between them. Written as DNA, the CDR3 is TGTGCCAGCAGTGAATTTGCGGGCGAAGCTTTCTTT. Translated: CASSEFAGEAFF.

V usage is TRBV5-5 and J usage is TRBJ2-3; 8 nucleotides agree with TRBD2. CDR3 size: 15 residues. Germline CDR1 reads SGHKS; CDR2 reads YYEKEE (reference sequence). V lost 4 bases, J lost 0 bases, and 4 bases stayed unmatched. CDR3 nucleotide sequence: TGTGCCAGCAGCCGGGAGGGGGAAAGCACAGATACGCAGTATTTT. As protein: CASSREGESTDTQYF. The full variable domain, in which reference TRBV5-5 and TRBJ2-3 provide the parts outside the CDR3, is DAGVTQSPTHLIKTRGQQVTLRCSPISGHKSVSWYQQVLGQGPQFIFQYYEKEERGRGNFPDRFSARQFPNYSSELNVNALLLGDSALYLCASSREGESTDTQYFGPGTRLTVL.

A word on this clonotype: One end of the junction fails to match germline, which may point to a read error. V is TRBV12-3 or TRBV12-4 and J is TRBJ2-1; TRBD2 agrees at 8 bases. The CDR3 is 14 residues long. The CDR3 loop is CASSLAGQNNEQFF. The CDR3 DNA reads TGTGCCAGCAGTCTAGCGGGCCAGAACAATGAGCAGTTCTTC.

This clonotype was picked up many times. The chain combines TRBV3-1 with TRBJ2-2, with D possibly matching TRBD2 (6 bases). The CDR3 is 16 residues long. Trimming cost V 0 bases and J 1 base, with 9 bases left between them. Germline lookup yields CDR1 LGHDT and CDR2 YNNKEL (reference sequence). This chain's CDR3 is CASSQERGKNTGELFF. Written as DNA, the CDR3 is TGTGCCAGCAGCCAAGAACGGGGGAAGAACACCGGGGAGCTGTTTTTT.

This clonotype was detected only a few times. For the CDR3, the DNA is TGTGCCAGCAAAAAACGACTAGAGCAGTTCTTC. The encoded protein is CASKKRLEQFF. The chain joins TRBV12-3 or TRBV12-4 to TRBJ2-1; possibly TRBD2 for D (5 bases). V lost 7 bases and J 10 bases, leaving 11 bases between the germline ends. The CDR3 sequence is 11 residues long.

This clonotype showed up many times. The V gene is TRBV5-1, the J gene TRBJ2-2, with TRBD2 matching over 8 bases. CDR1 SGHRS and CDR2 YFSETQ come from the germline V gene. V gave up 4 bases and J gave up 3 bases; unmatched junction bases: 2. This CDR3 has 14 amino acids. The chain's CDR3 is CASSRLAHTGELFF. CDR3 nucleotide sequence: TGCGCCAGCAGCAGACTAGCGCACACCGGGGAGCTGTTTTTT.